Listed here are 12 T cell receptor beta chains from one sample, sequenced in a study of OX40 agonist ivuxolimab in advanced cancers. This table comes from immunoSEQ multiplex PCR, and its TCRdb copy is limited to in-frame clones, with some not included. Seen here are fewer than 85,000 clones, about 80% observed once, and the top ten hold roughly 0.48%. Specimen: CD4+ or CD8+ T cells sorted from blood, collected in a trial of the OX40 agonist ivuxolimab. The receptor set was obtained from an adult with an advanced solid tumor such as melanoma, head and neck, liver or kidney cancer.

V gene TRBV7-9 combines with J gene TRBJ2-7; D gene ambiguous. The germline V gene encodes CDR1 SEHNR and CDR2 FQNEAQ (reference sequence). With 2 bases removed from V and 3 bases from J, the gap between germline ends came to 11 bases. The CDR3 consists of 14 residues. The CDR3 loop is CASSLTASSYEQYF. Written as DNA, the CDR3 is TGTGCCAGCAGCTTAACGGCTTCCAGCTACGAGCAGTACTTC.

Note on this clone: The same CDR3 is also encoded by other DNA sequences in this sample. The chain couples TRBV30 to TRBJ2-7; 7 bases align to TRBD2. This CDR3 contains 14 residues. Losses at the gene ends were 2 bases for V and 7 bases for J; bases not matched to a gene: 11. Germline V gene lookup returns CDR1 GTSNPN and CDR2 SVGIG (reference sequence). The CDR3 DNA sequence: TGTGCCTGGAGTCTGGGGGGAGGGGTGGGAGAGCAGTACTTC. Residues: CAWSLGGGVGEQYF.

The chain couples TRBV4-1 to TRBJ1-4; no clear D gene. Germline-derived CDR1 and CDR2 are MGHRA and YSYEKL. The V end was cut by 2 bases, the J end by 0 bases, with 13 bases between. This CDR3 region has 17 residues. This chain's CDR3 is CASSQNSDPATNEKLFF. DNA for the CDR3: TGCGCCAGCAGCCAAAACTCGGACCCAGCAACTAATGAAAAACTGTTTTTT.

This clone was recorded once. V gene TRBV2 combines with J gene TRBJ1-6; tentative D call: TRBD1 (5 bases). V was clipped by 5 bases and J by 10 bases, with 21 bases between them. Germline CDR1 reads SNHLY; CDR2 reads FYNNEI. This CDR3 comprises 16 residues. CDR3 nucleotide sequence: TGTGCCAGCAGTCAAAGGGGAGGGGCCCTCGGCTCACCCCTCCACTTT. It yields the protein CASSQRGGALGSPLHF.

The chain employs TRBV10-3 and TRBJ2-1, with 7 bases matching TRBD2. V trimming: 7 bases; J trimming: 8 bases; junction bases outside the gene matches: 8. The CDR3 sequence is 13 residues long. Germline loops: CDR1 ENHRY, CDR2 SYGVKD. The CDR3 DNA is TGTGCCATCACCAGCGGGGCTGGAGATGAGCAGTTCTTC. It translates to CAITSGAGDEQFF.

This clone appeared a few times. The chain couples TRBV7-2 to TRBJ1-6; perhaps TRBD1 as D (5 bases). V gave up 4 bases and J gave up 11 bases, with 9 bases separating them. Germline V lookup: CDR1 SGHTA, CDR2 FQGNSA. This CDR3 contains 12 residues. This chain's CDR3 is CASSSWGTPLHF. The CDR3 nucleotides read TGTGCCAGCAGCTCTTGGGGGACACCCCTCCACTTT. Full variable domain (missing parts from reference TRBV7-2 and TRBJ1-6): GAGVSQSPSNKVTEKGKDVELRCDPISGHTALYWYRQSLGQGLEFLIYFQGNSAPDKSGLPSDRFSAERTGGSVSTLTIQRTQQEDSAVYLCASSSWGTPLHFGNGTRLTVT.

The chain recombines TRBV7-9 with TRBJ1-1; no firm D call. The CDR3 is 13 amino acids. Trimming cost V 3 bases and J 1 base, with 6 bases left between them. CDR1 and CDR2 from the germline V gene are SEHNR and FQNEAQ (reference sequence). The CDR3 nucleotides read TGTGCCAGCAGCTTCTCCGAGAACACTGAAGCTTTCTTT. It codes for CASSFSENTEAFF.

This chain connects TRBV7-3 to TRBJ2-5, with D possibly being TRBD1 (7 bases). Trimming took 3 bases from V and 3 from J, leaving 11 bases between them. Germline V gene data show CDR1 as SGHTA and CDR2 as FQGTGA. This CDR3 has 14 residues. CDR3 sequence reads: CASSLQGGEETQYF. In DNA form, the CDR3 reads TGTGCCAGCAGCTTGCAGGGGGGAGAAGAGACCCAGTACTTC.

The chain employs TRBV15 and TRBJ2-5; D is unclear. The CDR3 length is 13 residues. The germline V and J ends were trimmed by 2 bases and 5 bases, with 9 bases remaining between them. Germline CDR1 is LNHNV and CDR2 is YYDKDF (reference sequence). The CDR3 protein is CATSRTGSETQYF. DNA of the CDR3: TGTGCCACCAGCAGAACCGGTTCTGAGACCCAGTACTTC.

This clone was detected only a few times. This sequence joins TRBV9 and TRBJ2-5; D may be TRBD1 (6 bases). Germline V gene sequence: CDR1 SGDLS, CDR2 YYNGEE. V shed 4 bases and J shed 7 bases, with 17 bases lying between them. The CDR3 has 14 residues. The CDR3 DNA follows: TGTGCCAGCAGCCCAAGGACAGACCTCGGGACCCAGTACTTC. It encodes CASSPRTDLGTQYF.

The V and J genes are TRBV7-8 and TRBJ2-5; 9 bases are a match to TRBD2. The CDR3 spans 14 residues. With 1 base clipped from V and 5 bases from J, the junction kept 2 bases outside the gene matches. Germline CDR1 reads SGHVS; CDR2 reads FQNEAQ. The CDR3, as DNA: TGTGCCAGCAGCTTAGAAGGACTAGCGGAGACCCAGTACTTC. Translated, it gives CASSLEGLAETQYF.

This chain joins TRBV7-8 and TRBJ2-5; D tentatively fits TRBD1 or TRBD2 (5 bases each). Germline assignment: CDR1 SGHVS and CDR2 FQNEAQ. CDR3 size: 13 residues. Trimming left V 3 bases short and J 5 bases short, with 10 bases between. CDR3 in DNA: TGTGCCAGCAGCTTGCAGGGAGTGGAGACCCAGTACTTC. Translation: CASSLQGVETQYF.